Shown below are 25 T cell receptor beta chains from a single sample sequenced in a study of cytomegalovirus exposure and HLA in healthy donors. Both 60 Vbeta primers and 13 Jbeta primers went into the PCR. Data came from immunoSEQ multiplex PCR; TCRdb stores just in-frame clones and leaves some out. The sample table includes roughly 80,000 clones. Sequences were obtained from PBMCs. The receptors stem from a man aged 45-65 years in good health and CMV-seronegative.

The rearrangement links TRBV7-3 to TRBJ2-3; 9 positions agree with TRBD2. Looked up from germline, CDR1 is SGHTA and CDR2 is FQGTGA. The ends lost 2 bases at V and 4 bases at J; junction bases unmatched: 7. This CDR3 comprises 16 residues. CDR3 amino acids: CASSLRVAGGSDTQYF. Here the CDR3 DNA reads TGTGCCAGCAGCTTACGGGTTGCGGGGGGGTCAGATACGCAGTATTTT. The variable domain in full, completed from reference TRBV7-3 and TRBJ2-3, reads GAGVSQTPSNKVTEKGKYVELRCDPISGHTALYWYRQSLGQGPEFLIYFQGTGAADDSGLPNDRFFAVRPEGSVSTLKIQRTERGDSAVYLCASSLRVAGGSDTQYFGPGTRLTVL.

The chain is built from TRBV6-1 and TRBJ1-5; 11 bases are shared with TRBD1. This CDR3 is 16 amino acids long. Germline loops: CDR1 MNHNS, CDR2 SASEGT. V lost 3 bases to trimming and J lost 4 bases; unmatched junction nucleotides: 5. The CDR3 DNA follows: TGTGCCAGCAGTGACCCGGGACAGGGGGGAAATCAGCCCCAGCATTTT. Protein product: CASSDPGQGGNQPQHF.

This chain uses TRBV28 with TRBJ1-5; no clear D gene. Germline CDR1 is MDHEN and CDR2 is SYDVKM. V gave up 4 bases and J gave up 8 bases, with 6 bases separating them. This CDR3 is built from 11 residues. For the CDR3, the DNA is TGTGCCAGCAGTTCACACGAGCCCCAGCATTTT. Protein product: CASSSHEPQHF.

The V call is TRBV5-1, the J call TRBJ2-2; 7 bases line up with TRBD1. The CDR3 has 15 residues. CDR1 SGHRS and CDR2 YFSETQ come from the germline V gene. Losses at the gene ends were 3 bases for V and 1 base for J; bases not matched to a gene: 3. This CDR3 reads CASSSGTVNTGELFF. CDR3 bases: TGCGCCAGCAGCTCGGGGACAGTGAACACCGGGGAGCTGTTTTTT.

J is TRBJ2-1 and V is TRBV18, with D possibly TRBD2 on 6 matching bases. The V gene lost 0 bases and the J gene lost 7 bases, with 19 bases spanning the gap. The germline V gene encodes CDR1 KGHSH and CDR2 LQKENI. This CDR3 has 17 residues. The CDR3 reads CASSPPSRLDFNNEQFF. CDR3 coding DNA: TGTGCCAGCTCACCACCGTCGAGACTAGACTTTAATAATGAGCAGTTCTTC.

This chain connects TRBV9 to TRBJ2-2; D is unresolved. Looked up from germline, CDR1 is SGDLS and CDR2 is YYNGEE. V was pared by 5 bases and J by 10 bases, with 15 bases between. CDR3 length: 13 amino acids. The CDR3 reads CASRSTVRPELFF. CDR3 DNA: TGTGCCAGCAGATCAACAGTGCGCCCGGAGCTGTTTTTT.

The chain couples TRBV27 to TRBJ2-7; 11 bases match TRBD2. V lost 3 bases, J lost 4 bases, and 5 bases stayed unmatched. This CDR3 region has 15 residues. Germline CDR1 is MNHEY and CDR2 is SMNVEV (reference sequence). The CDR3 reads CASSLISGGAYEQYF. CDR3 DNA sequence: TGTGCCAGCAGTTTGATTAGCGGGGGGGCTTACGAGCAGTACTTC.

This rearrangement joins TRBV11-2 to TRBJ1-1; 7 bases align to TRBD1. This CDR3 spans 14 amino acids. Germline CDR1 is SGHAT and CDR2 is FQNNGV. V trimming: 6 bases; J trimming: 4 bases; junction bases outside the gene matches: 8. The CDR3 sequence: CASSHRTGATEAFF. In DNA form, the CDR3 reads TGTGCCAGCAGTCACAGAACAGGGGCCACTGAAGCTTTCTTT.

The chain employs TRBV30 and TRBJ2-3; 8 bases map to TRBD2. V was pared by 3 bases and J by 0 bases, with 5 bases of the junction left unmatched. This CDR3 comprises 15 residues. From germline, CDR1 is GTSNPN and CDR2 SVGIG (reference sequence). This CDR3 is CAWRASGSSTDTQYF. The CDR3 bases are TGTGCCTGGAGGGCTAGCGGGTCTAGCACAGATACGCAGTATTTT. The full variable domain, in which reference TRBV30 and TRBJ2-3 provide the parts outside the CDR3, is SQTIHQWPATLVQPVGSPLSLECTVEGTSNPNLYWYRQAAGRGLQLLFYSVGIGQISSEVPQNLSASRPQDRQFILSSKKLLLSDSGFYLCAWRASGSSTDTQYFGPGTRLTVL.

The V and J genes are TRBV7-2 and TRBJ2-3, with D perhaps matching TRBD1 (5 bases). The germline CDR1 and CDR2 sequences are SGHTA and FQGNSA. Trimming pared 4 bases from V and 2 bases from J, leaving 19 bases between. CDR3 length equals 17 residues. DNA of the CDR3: TGTGCCAGCAGCTCCAGGGCCTCCCTAGGCCCCACAGATACGCAGTATTTT. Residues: CASSSRASLGPTDTQYF. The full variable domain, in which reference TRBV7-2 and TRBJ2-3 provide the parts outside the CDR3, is GAGVSQSPSNKVTEKGKDVELRCDPISGHTALYWYRQSLGQGLEFLIYFQGNSAPDKSGLPSDRFSAERTGGSVSTLTIQRTQQEDSAVYLCASSSRASLGPTDTQYFGPGTRLTVL.

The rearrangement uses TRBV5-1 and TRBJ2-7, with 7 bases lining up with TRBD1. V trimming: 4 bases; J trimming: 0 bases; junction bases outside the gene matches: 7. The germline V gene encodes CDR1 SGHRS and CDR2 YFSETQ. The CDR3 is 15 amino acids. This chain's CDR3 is CASSVQGIVSYEQYF. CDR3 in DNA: TGCGCCAGCAGCGTACAGGGGATTGTCTCCTACGAGCAGTACTTC.

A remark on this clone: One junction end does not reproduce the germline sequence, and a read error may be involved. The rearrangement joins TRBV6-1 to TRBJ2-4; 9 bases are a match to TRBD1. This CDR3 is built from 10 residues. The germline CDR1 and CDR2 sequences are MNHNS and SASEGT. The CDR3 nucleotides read TGTGCCAGCAGTGGGGACAGGGTGGACTTC. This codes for CASSGDRVDF.

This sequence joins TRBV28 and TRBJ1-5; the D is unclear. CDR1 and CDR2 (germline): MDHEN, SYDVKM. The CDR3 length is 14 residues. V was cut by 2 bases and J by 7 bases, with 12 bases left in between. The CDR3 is CASSLVGAGQPQHF. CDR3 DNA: TGTGCCAGCAGTTTAGTGGGCGCTGGGCAGCCCCAGCATTTT. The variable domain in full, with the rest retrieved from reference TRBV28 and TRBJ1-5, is DVKVTQSSRYLVKRTGEKVFLECVQDMDHENMFWYRQDPGLGLRLIYFSYDVKMKEKGDIPEGYSVSREKKERFSLILESASTNQTSMYLCASSLVGAGQPQHFGDGTRLSIL.

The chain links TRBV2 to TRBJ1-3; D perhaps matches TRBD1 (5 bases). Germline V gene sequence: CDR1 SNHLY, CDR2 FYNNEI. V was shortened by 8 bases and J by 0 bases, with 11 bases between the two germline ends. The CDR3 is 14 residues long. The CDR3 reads CASRTRASGNTIYF. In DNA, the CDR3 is TGTGCCAGCCGAACCAGGGCCTCTGGAAACACCATATATTTT.

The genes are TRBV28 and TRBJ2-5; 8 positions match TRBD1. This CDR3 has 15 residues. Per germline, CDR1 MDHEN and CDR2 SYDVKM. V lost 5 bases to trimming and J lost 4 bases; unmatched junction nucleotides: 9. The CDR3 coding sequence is TGTGCCAGCAGTCCGAGGACAGGGCGAAGAGAGACCCAGTACTTC. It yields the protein CASSPRTGRRETQYF.

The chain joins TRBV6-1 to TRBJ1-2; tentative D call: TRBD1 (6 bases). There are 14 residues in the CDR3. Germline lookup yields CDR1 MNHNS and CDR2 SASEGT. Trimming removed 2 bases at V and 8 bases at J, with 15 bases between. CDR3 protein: CASSETSGGLGYTF. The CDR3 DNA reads TGTGCCAGCAGTGAAACATCGGGGGGCCTCGGCTACACCTTC.

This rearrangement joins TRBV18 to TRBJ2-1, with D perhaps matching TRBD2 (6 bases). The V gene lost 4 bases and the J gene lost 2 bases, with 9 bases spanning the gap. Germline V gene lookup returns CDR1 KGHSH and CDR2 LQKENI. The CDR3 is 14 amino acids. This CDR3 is CASSRDSAYNEQFF. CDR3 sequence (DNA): TGTGCCAGCTCACGGGACTCCGCCTACAATGAGCAGTTCTTC.

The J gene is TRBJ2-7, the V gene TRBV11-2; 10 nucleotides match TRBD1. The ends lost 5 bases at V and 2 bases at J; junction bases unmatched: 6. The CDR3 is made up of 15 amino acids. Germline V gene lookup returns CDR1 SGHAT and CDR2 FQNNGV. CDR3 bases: TGTGCCAGCAGCCCCCGGGACAGGGGCCCCTACGAGCAGTACTTC. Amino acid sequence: CASSPRDRGPYEQYF.

CDR3 sequence reads: CASSPKTGGITEAFF. The CDR3 DNA is TGCGCCAGCAGCCCCAAGACAGGGGGCATCACTGAAGCTTTCTTT. This chain uses TRBV5-1 with TRBJ1-1; TRBD1 matches at 10 bases. CDR3 length: 15 amino acids. Germline V gene lookup returns CDR1 SGHRS and CDR2 YFSETQ. Trimming took 4 bases from V and 4 from J; bases not matched to a gene: 7.

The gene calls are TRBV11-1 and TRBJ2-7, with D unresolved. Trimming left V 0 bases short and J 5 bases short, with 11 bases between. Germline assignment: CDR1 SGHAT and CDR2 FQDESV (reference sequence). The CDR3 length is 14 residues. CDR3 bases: TGTGCCAGCAGCTTAGCGCCGAGGCCGAACGAGCAGTACTTC. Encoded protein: CASSLAPRPNEQYF.

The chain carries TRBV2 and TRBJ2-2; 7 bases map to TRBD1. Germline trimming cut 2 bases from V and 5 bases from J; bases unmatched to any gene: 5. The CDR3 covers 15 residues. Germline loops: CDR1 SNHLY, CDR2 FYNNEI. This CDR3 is CASSERGRSTGELFF. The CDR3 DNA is TGTGCCAGCAGTGAAAGGGGGCGAAGTACCGGGGAGCTGTTTTTT.

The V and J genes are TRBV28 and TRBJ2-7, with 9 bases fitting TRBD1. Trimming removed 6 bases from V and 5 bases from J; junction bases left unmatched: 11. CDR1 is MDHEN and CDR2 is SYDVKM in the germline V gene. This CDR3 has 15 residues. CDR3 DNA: TGTGCCAGCAGCGTTAAGGGACAGGGAGTAAACGAGCAGTACTTC. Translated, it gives CASSVKGQGVNEQYF.

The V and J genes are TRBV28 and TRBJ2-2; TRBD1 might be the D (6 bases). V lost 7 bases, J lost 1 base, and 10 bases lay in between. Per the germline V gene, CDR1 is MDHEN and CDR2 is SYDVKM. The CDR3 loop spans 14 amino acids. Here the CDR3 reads CASTSGQNTGELFF. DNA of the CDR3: TGTGCCAGCACCTCGGGACAGAACACCGGGGAGCTGTTTTTT. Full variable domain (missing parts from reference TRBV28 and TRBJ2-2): DVKVTQSSRYLVKRTGEKVFLECVQDMDHENMFWYRQDPGLGLRLIYFSYDVKMKEKGDIPEGYSVSREKKERFSLILESASTNQTSMYLCASTSGQNTGELFFGEGSRLTVL.

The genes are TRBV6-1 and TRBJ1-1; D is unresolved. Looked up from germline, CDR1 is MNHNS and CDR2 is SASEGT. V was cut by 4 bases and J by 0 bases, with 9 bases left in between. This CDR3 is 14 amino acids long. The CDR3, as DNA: TGTGCCAGCAGTGGTTGGAGCATGAACACTGAAGCTTTCTTT. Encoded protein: CASSGWSMNTEAFF.

The CDR3 sequence is CAWRGTGVPGQFF. The CDR3 DNA follows: TGTGCCTGGAGAGGGACAGGGGTCCCAGGGCAGTTCTTC. This chain joins TRBV30 and TRBJ2-1; 10 bases map to TRBD1. Germline V gene sequence: CDR1 GTSNPN, CDR2 SVGIG (reference sequence). V lost 3 bases to trimming and J lost 12 bases; unmatched junction nucleotides: 8. This CDR3 has 13 residues.